This paragraph covers one T cell receptor (beta chain) sequence. The sample originates from a study of naive and memory T cell subsets. CDR1 is ENHRY, CDR2 SYGVKD, per germline. V trimming: 2 bases; J trimming: 2 bases; junction bases outside the gene matches: 1. This CDR3 region has 14 residues. The beta constant-region primer was an equimolar mix of two oligonucleotides covering TRBC1 and TRBC2. TCRdb reanalysed the UMI-ligation and nested PCR reads using MiXCR and keeps one entry per CDR3 protein. The table includes tens of thousands of distinct CDR3 sequences, roughly 14% detected once. Sequencing was done on a sample of central memory CD4+ T cells from blood. The clonotype originates from a human donor in good health. This chain uses TRBV10-3 with TRBJ2-5; 8 nucleotides agree with TRBD2. The DNA of the CDR3 is TGTGCCATCAGTGAGAGCGGGAGTCAAGAGACCCAGTACTTC. It encodes CAISESGSQETQYF.